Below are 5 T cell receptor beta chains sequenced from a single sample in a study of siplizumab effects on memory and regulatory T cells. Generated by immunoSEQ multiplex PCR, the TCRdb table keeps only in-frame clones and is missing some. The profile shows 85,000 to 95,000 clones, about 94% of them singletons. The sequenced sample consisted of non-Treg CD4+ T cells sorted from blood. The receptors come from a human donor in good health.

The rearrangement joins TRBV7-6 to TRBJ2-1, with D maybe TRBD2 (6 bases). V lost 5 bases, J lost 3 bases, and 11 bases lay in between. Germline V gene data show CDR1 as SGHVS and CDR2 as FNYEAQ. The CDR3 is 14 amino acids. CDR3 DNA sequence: TGTGCCAGCAGCCCTTACGGGAGCTACAATGAGCAGTTCTTC. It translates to CASSPYGSYNEQFF. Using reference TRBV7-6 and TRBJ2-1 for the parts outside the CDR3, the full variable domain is GAGVSQSPRYKVTKRGQDVALRCDPISGHVSLYWYRQALGQGPEFLTYFNYEAQQDKSGLPNDRFSAERPEGSISTLTIQRTEQRDSAMYRCASSPYGSYNEQFFGPGTRLTVL.

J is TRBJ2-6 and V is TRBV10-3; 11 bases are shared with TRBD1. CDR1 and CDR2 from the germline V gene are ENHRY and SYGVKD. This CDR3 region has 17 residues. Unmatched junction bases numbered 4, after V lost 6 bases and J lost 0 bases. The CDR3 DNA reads TGTGCCATCAGGGACAGGGGGCGCCCCTCTGGGGCCAACGTCCTGACTTTC. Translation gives CAIRDRGRPSGANVLTF.

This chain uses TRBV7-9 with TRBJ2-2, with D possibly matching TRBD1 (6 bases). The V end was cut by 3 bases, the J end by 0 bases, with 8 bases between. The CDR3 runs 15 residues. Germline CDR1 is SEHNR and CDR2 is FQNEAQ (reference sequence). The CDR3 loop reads CASSLGHTNTGELFF. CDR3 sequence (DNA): TGTGCCAGCAGCTTGGGACATACGAACACCGGGGAGCTGTTTTTT.

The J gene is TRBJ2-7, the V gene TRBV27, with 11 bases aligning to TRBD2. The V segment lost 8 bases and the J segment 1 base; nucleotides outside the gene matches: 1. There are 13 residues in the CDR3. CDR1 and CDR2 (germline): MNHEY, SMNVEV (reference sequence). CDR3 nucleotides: TGTGCCAGCGGGACTAGCGGTTCCTACGAGCAGTACTTC. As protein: CASGTSGSYEQYF.

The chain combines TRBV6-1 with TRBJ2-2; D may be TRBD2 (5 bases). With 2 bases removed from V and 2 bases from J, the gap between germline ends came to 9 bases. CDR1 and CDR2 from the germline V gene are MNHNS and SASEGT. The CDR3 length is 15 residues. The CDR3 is CASSELGRNTGELFF. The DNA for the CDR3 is TGTGCCAGCAGTGAATTAGGGAGAAACACCGGGGAGCTGTTTTTT.